This T cell receptor (beta chain) was profiled in a study of blood T cell repertoires in COVID-19. The assay was immunoSEQ multiplex PCR, and TCRdb's table has in-frame clones only and misses some. Of approximately 240,000 clones in the sample, approximately 79% were seen once. V was pared by 5 bases and J by 5 bases, with 10 bases of the junction left unmatched. This CDR3 is 15 amino acids long. Germline CDR1 and CDR2: MNHEY and SVGAGI. This chain uses TRBV6-5 with TRBJ2-7; 9 bases align to TRBD1. This receptor was identified in a woman between 35 and 50 years old with active or convalescent COVID-19. The sequenced material came from peripheral blood. Here the CDR3 reads CASSRSGDRVHEQYF. In DNA, the CDR3 is TGTGCCAGCAGTCGAAGTGGGGACAGGGTCCACGAGCAGTACTTC.